This T cell receptor (beta chain) stems from a study of OX40 agonist ivuxolimab in advanced cancers. Background on the study: Patients' therapy was ivuxolimab, an antibody that acts as an agonist of OX40 (CD134). General study results and limits: At doses 0.1 to 3.0 mg/kg, CD4+ and CD8+ clones expanded.

This table comes from immunoSEQ multiplex PCR, and its TCRdb copy is limited to in-frame clones, with some not included. In the table there are nearly 50,000 clones, around nine tenths of which are singletons. There are 14 residues in the CDR3. Per germline, CDR1 MDHEN and CDR2 SYDVKM. The V end lost 5 bases, the J end lost 5 bases, and 15 bases lay between the germline ends. With respect to this clone: The antigen is unknown.

The receptor's source is an adult with an advanced solid tumor such as melanoma, head and neck, liver or kidney cancer. This chain uses TRBV28 with TRBJ2-5; no reliable D call. The starting material was CD4+ or CD8+ T cells sorted from blood, obtained in a trial of the OX40 agonist ivuxolimab. The CDR3 is CASSPRPGFETQYF. Here the CDR3 DNA reads TGTGCCAGCAGTCCTCGACCGGGTTTTGAGACCCAGTACTTC.